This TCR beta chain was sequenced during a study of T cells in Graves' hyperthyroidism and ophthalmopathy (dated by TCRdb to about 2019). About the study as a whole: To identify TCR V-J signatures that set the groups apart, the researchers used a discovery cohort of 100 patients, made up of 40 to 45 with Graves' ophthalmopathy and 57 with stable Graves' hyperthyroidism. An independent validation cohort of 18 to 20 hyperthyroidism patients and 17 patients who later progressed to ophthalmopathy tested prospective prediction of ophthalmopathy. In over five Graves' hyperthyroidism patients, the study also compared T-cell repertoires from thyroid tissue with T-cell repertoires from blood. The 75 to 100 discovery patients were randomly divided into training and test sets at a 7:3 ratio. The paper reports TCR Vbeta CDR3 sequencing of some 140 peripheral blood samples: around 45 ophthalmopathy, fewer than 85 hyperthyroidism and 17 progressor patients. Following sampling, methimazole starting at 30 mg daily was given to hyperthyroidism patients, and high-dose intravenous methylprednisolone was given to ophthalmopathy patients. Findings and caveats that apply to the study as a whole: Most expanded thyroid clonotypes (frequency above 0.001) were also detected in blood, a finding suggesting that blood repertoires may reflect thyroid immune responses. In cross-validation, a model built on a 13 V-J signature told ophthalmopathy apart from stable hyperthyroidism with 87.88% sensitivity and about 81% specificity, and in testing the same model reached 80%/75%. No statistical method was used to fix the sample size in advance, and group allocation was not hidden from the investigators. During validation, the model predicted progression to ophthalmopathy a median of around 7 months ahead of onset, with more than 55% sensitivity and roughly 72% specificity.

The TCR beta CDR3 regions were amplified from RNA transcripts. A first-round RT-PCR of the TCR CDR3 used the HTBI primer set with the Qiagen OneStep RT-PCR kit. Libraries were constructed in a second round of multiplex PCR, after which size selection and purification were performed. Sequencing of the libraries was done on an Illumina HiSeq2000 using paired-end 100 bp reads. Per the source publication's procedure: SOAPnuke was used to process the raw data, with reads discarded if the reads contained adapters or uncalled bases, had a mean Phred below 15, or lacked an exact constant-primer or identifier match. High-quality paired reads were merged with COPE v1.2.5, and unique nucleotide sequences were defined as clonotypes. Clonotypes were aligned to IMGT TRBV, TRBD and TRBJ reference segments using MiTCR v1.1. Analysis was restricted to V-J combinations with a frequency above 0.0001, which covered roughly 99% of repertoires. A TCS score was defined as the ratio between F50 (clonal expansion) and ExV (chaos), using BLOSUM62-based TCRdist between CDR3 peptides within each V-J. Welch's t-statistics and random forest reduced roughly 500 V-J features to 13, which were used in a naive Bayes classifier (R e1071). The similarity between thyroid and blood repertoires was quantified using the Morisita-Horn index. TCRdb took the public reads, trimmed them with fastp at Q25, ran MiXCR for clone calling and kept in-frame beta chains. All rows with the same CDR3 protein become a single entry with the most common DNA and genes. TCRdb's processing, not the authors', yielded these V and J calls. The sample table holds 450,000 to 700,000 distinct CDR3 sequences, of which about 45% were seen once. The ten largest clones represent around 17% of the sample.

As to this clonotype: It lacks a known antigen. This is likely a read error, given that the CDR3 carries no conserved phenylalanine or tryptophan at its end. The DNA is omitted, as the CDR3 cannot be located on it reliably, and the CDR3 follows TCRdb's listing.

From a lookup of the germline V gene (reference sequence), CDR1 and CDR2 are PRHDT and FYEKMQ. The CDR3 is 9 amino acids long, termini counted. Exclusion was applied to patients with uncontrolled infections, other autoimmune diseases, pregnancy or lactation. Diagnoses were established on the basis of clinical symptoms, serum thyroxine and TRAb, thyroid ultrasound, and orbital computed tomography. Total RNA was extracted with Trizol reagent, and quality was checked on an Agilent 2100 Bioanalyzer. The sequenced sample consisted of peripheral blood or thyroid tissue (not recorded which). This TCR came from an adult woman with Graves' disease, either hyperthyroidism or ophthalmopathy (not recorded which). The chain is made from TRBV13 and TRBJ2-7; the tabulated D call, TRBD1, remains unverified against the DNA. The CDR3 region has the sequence CASSRDRHN.